The 26 T cell receptor beta chains below were found in one sample sequenced in a study of post-analysis software for immune sequencing data. Findings and limits, study-wide: Controls had lower frequencies than patients of about five TRBV segments, which included TRBV5-6, TRBV5-1 and TRBV20-1.

Their antigens remain unidentified. Incorporated into the TCR beta cDNA libraries were unique molecular identifiers, which served to reduce PCR and sequencing biases. TCRdb redid the calling of the PCR reads with MiXCR, one entry per CDR3 protein. The sample has under 900,000 distinct CDR3 sequences, 53% seen once. Sequencing was performed on blood. The receptors stem from a girl aged 10 to 17 with multiple sclerosis.

The gene calls are TRBV7-7 and TRBJ2-5; 8 nucleotides match TRBD2. The junction had 17 bases not matched to a gene; V was cut back by 8 bases and J by 3 bases. This CDR3 contains 17 residues. CDR1 and CDR2 (germline): SSHAT, FNYEAQ (reference sequence). In DNA form, the CDR3 reads TGTGCCAGCCGACGTGGAGTAAGCGGGGGAGGGGAAGAGACCCAGTACTTC. Its translation is CASRRGVSGGGEETQYF.

The chain combines TRBV29-1 with TRBJ2-3; D possibly corresponds to TRBD2 (7 bases). V lost 6 bases, J lost 7 bases, and 20 bases lay in between. The CDR3 has 14 residues. The germline V gene has CDR1 SQVTM and CDR2 ANQGSEA. The CDR3 loop reads CSVRGASPGNTQYF. In DNA form, the CDR3 reads TGCAGCGTCCGGGGGGCTAGCCCTGGAAATACGCAGTATTTT.

The chain joins TRBV27 to TRBJ1-2, with a tentative D call TRBD1 (5 bases). V was shortened by 6 bases and J by 4 bases, with 12 bases between the two germline ends. This CDR3 is built from 13 residues. CDR1 is MNHEY and CDR2 is SMNVEV in the germline V gene (reference sequence). CDR3: CASRAQGSYGYTF. CDR3 nucleotides: TGTGCCAGCAGGGCCCAGGGCAGCTATGGCTACACCTTC.

This clonotype occurred many times. The chain is built from TRBV20-1 and TRBJ2-7, with D uncertain. The length of the CDR3 is 13 residues. The germline CDR1 and CDR2 sequences are DFQATT and SNEGSKA (reference sequence). Trimming cost V 4 bases and J 7 bases, with 17 bases left between them. The CDR3 sequence is CSATSYATSEQYF. The CDR3 DNA follows: TGCAGTGCTACCTCCTACGCTACTTCGGAGCAGTACTTC.

V and J are TRBV10-3 and TRBJ2-3; 12 positions match TRBD2. Germline trimming cut 6 bases from V and 4 bases from J; bases unmatched to any gene: 5. This CDR3 spans 15 amino acids. Per the germline V gene, CDR1 is ENHRY and CDR2 is SYGVKD. CDR3 region: CAISLAGGSADTQYF. CDR3 coding DNA: TGTGCCATCAGCCTAGCGGGAGGGAGCGCAGATACGCAGTATTTT.

This sequence joins TRBV20-1 and TRBJ2-1, with TRBD2 matching over 11 bases. Per germline, CDR1 DFQATT and CDR2 SNEGSKA (reference sequence). The trim removed 4 bases at V and 9 bases at J, leaving 11 bases unmatched. The CDR3 loop spans 15 amino acids. Here the CDR3 reads CSATLLAGVPGEQFF. The DNA of the CDR3 is TGCAGTGCTACTTTACTAGCGGGAGTCCCAGGTGAGCAGTTCTTC.

The CDR3 DNA follows: TGTGCCAGCACCAGGATGGACAGGGGGCGAGAGACCCAGTACTTC. Translation gives CASTRMDRGRETQYF. V gene TRBV6-5 combines with J gene TRBJ2-5, with 11 bases identical to TRBD1. V gave up 7 bases and J gave up 4 bases; unmatched junction bases: 8. This CDR3 is 15 amino acids long. Germline loops: CDR1 MNHEY, CDR2 SVGAGI.

The chain links TRBV7-8 to TRBJ1-5, with D perhaps matching TRBD1 (6 bases). The CDR3 extends over 16 amino acids. Germline-derived CDR1 and CDR2 are SGHVS and FQNEAQ. Trimming took 0 bases from V and 0 from J, leaving 9 bases between them. The chain's CDR3 is CASSLAPDSSNQPQHF. The CDR3 nucleotides read TGTGCCAGCAGCTTAGCGCCGGACAGTAGCAATCAGCCCCAGCATTTT.

This clonotype was observed a few times. The chain uses TRBV29-1 and TRBJ1-2; possibly TRBD1 for D (5 bases). V lost 8 bases and J 1 base, leaving 8 bases between the germline ends. CDR3 length equals 11 residues. The V gene's germline CDR1 is SQVTM and CDR2 ANQGSEA. The CDR3: CSLRVNYGYTF. The CDR3 region has the DNA TGCAGCCTCAGGGTTAACTATGGCTACACCTTC.

This chain joins TRBV6-1 and TRBJ2-7; D is unclear. Deletions cut 6 bases from V and 4 bases from J, with 25 bases between. In germline, CDR1 is MNHNS, CDR2 SASEGT. The CDR3 totals 17 residues. In nucleotides, the CDR3 is TGTGCCAGCAGCGAGCAACTTACGCCCGGTGGCCAATACGAGCAGTACTTC. It is translated as CASSEQLTPGGQYEQYF.

This chain connects TRBV6-1 to TRBJ2-1, with D possibly TRBD2 on 5 matching bases. The CDR3 spans 14 residues. V shed 7 bases and J shed 2 bases, with 12 bases lying between them. Germline CDR1 and CDR2: MNHNS and SASEGT. For the CDR3, the DNA is TGTGCCAGCAAACGGGAATGGGCCTACAATGAGCAGTTCTTC. The encoded protein is CASKREWAYNEQFF.

In this sample, this clonotype turned up once. A junction boundary mismatches the germline segment, possibly from a read error. This chain uses TRBV5-1 with TRBJ2-1; TRBD2 matches 7 bases. Germline loops: CDR1 SGHRS, CDR2 YFSETQ. The CDR3 consists of 18 residues. The CDR3 reads CAGSLMSSGVQSYNEQFF. The CDR3 DNA reads as TGCGCCGGCAGCTTGATGTCCAGCGGGGTACAATCATACAATGAGCAGTTCTTC.

This chain's CDR3 is CASSDHFRGGGSGTDTQYF. The DNA of the CDR3 is TGTGCCAGCAGTGACCACTTCCGGGGGGGGGGAAGCGGCACAGATACGCAGTATTTT. The chain links TRBV2 to TRBJ2-3, with 8 positions matching TRBD2. Trimming cost V 3 bases and J 1 base; bases outside gene matches: 15. The CDR3 has 19 amino acids. The germline gives CDR1 SNHLY, CDR2 FYNNEI.

This chain connects TRBV20-1 to TRBJ2-5; tentatively, D is TRBD1 or TRBD2 (5 bases each). The DNA end is more similar to TRBJ2-7, so the J call may be wrong. The CDR3 sequence is 14 residues long. Germline-derived CDR1 and CDR2 are DFQATT and SNEGSKA (reference sequence). The CDR3 loop is CSAPQPGTTYEQYF. CDR3 sequence (DNA): TGCAGTGCTCCCCAGCCGGGGACGACCTACGAGCAGTACTTC.

The CDR3 nucleotides read TGTGCCAGCAGTTTGCCCGGACCCTCGGAGCAGTACTTC. It is translated as CASSLPGPSEQYF. The V and J genes are TRBV12-3 or TRBV12-4 and TRBJ2-4; D uncertain. Trimming left V 3 bases short and J 13 bases short, with 16 bases between. The CDR3 contains 13 residues.

This clonotype was seen once. The chain is built from TRBV6-5 and TRBJ2-2; either TRBD1 or TRBD2 may supply D (5 bases each). Germline-derived CDR1 and CDR2 are MNHEY and SVGAGI. Trimming left V 6 bases short and J 9 bases short, with 11 bases between. The CDR3 has 12 amino acids. In nucleotides, the CDR3 is TGTGCCAGCAGACGAGGGGTCCGGGAGCTGTTTTTT. This codes for CASRRGVRELFF.

Only one count was recorded for this clonotype. The CDR3 DNA sequence: TGCAGTGCCCCAGGGGGTGCCCAAGAGACCCAGTACTTC. It encodes CSAPGGAQETQYF. The V call is TRBV20-1, the J call TRBJ2-5; 7 bases are a match to TRBD1. V gave up 6 bases and J gave up 1 base; unmatched junction bases: 5. The CDR3 is made up of 13 amino acids. Looked up from germline, CDR1 is DFQATT and CDR2 is SNEGSKA (reference sequence).

This clonotype was found once. This chain joins TRBV9 and TRBJ2-7; D might be TRBD1 (5 bases). Germline lookup yields CDR1 SGDLS and CDR2 YYNGEE. This CDR3 comprises 15 residues. Trimming shortened V by 0 bases and J by 6 bases, and 16 bases separated the two germline ends. The CDR3 loop reads CASSVAGSSQGEQYF. CDR3 bases: TGTGCCAGCAGCGTAGCTGGGTCCTCCCAGGGCGAGCAGTACTTC.

The chain has TRBV12-3 or TRBV12-4 and TRBJ2-1; either TRBD1 or TRBD2 may fit D (5 bases each). This CDR3 has 13 amino acids. V lost 3 bases to trimming and J lost 10 bases, with 13 bases between them. Here the CDR3 reads CASSFERGWEQFF. CDR3 DNA: TGTGCCAGCAGTTTCGAGAGGGGATGGGAGCAGTTCTTC.

This clonotype appeared a few times. The chain carries TRBV28 and TRBJ2-7, with TRBD2 matching 13 bases. CDR3 length: 16 amino acids. Per germline, CDR1 MDHEN and CDR2 SYDVKM. V shed 6 bases, J shed 2 bases, and the junction held 7 bases outside the gene matches. The CDR3 region is CASRSPGLAGTYEQYF. Written as DNA, the CDR3 is TGTGCCAGCAGATCACCGGGACTAGCGGGAACCTACGAGCAGTACTTC.

V is TRBV5-6 and J is TRBJ2-5; D remains unclear. The V gene lost 4 bases and the J gene lost 3 bases, with 10 bases spanning the gap. The CDR3 contains 13 residues. Germline V lookup: CDR1 SGHDT, CDR2 YYEEEE. The CDR3 region is CASSLTPEETQYF. The CDR3 DNA reads TGTGCCAGCAGCCTCACGCCAGAAGAGACCCAGTACTTC.

The chain recombines TRBV6-5 with TRBJ2-1; maybe TRBD2 (5 bases). Germline assignment: CDR1 MNHEY and CDR2 SVGAGI. V gave up 8 bases and J gave up 4 bases, with 12 bases separating them. The CDR3 sequence is 13 residues long. CDR3 sequence reads: CASRRGAYNEQFF. DNA of the CDR3: TGTGCCAGCCGACGGGGTGCGTACAATGAGCAGTTCTTC.

This clonotype was picked up a small number of times. This sequence joins TRBV12-3 or TRBV12-4 and TRBJ2-3; 7 bases map to TRBD2. V lost 3 bases, J lost 1 base, and 4 bases stayed unmatched. This CDR3 is built from 15 residues. CDR3 nucleotide sequence: TGTGCCAGCAGTTTGTCAACTAGCGGCACAGATACGCAGTATTTT. Amino acids: CASSLSTSGTDTQYF.

The chain is built from TRBV9 and TRBJ2-4, with 8 bases aligning to TRBD2. The DNA matches TRBJ2-7 better at its end, which makes the J call doubtful. CDR3 size: 14 residues. From germline, CDR1 is SGDLS and CDR2 YYNGEE. CDR3 residues: CASSGSSGRGEQYF. In DNA form, the CDR3 reads TGTGCCAGCAGCGGATCTAGCGGGCGCGGCGAGCAGTACTTC.

The gene calls are TRBV12-3 or TRBV12-4 and TRBJ2-7, with D maybe TRBD2 (6 bases). With the DNA end fitting TRBJ2-5 better, the J assignment may be wrong. The CDR3 consists of 17 residues. The CDR3 protein is CASSPGAGQGVGETQYF. Written as DNA, the CDR3 is TGTGCCAGCAGCCCCGGTGCGGGGCAGGGAGTTGGGGAGACCCAGTACTTC.

The chain carries TRBV7-2 and TRBJ2-5; 9 nucleotides match TRBD1. V lost 1 base, J lost 4 bases, and 4 bases stayed unmatched. CDR1 and CDR2 from the germline V gene are SGHTA and FQGNSA. The CDR3 has 15 residues. The CDR3 sequence: CASSLVGTGLETQYF. The CDR3 DNA is TGTGCCAGCAGCTTAGTGGGGACAGGGCTAGAGACCCAGTACTTC.